These T cell receptor beta chains were read from a single sample in a study of somatic mutations in cytotoxic T cells in rheumatoid arthritis. Clones were read by immunoSEQ multiplex PCR, and TCRdb kept only the in-frame ones, dropping some. The sample consists of about 17,000 clones, 82% of them appearing once. What was sequenced was CD8+ T cells sorted from blood. These receptors all come from an adult with rheumatoid arthritis. CDR3s include the opening cysteine and the closing phenylalanine or tryptophan. D genes are given only for firm matches. Clone size is given for some rows only: seen once, a few or many times, or a class if the clone is expanded.

V gene: TRBV27; D gene: TRBD1; clone size: .; J gene: TRBJ1-6; CDR3 protein: CASRGQYNSPLHF; CDR3 DNA: TGTGCCAGCAGGGGACAGTATAATTCACCCCTCCACTTT
V gene: TRBV6-5; D gene: .; clone size: .; J gene: TRBJ1-2; CDR3 protein: CASSYSNRDGYTF; CDR3 DNA: TGTGCCAGCAGTTACTCGAACCGGGACGGCTACACCTTC
V gene: TRBV27; D gene: .; clone size: .; J gene: TRBJ1-1; CDR3 protein: CASSEGGEAFF; CDR3 DNA: TGTGCCAGCAGTGAGGGGGGTGAAGCTTTCTTT
V gene: TRBV5-4; D gene: TRBD1; clone size: .; J gene: TRBJ1-3; CDR3 protein: CASSLEGGVNTIYF; CDR3 DNA: TGTGCCAGCAGCTTGGAAGGGGGCGTGAACACCATATATTTT
V gene: TRBV6-5; D gene: .; clone size: .; J gene: TRBJ1-1; CDR3 protein: CASSYDSGPQAAEAFF; CDR3 DNA: TGTGCCAGCAGTTACGATTCGGGACCTCAAGCTGCTGAAGCTTTCTTT
V gene: TRBV7-3; D gene: TRBD2; clone size: .; J gene: TRBJ2-5; CDR3 protein: CASSLVGTSGGAVVETQYF; CDR3 DNA: TGTGCCAGCAGCTTAGTCGGGACTAGCGGGGGGGCCGTTGTTGAGACCCAGTACTTC
V gene: TRBV6-1; D gene: .; clone size: .; J gene: TRBJ2-3; CDR3 protein: CASSGASSADTQYF; CDR3 DNA: TGTGCCAGCAGTGGGGCTTCGTCGGCAGATACGCAGTATTTT
V gene: TRBV6-1; D gene: .; clone size: once; J gene: TRBJ2-3; CDR3 protein: CASSEAPSARTDTQYF; CDR3 DNA: TGTGCCAGCAGTGAAGCGCCATCGGCCCGGACAGATACGCAGTATTTT
V gene: TRBV18; D gene: TRBD1; clone size: .; J gene: TRBJ2-7; CDR3 protein: CASSRPGQGRRGQYF; CDR3 DNA: TGTGCCAGCTCACGACCGGGACAGGGACGTAGAGGGCAGTACTTC
V gene: TRBV13; D gene: TRBD1; clone size: .; J gene: TRBJ2-2; CDR3 protein: CASSSSQGLNTGELFF; CDR3 DNA: TGTGCCAGCAGCTCATCACAGGGGTTGAACACCGGGGAGCTGTTTTTT
V gene: TRBV11-2; D gene: .; clone size: .; J gene: TRBJ2-5; CDR3 protein: CASSLGFLVRETQYF; CDR3 DNA: TGTGCCAGCAGCTTAGGATTCCTAGTTAGAGAGACCCAGTACTTC
V gene: TRBV5-1; D gene: .; clone size: .; J gene: TRBJ1-1; CDR3 protein: CASSFRLMNTEAFF; CDR3 DNA: TGCGCCAGCAGCTTCAGACTTATGAACACTGAAGCTTTCTTT
V gene: TRBV6-1; D gene: .; clone size: .; J gene: TRBJ2-1; CDR3 protein: CASVRPYNEQFF; CDR3 DNA: TGTGCCAGTGTCCGGCCCTACAATGAGCAGTTCTTC
V gene: TRBV29-1; D gene: .; clone size: .; J gene: TRBJ1-1; CDR3 protein: CSGGQGRGTEAFF; CDR3 DNA: TGCAGCGGGGGGCAGGGGCGAGGGACTGAAGCTTTCTTT
V gene: TRBV14; D gene: .; clone size: .; J gene: TRBJ2-3; CDR3 protein: CASSQGPLADTQYF; CDR3 DNA: TGTGCCAGCAGCCAAGGTCCGTTGGCAGATACGCAGTATTTT
V gene: TRBV29-1; D gene: .; clone size: .; J gene: TRBJ2-1; CDR3 protein: CSVCPSDTEQFF; CDR3 DNA: TGCAGCGTTTGTCCTAGCGACACTGAGCAGTTCTTC
V gene: TRBV27; D gene: TRBD1; clone size: .; J gene: TRBJ2-5; CDR3 protein: CASSYGQGQETQYF; CDR3 DNA: TGTGCCAGCAGTTACGGACAGGGCCAAGAGACCCAGTACTTC
V gene: TRBV4-3; D gene: TRBD2; clone size: once; J gene: TRBJ2-2; CDR3 protein: CASSQDFLLAGGLDTGELFF; CDR3 DNA: TGCGCCAGCAGCCAAGATTTTTTGCTAGCGGGGGGCCTAGACACCGGGGAGCTGTTTTTT
V gene: TRBV11-3; D gene: .; clone size: once; J gene: TRBJ2-7; CDR3 protein: CASSPGPGPYEQYF; CDR3 DNA: TGTGCCAGCAGCCCGGGACCTGGACCCTACGAGCAGTACTTC
V gene: TRBV6-4; D gene: .; clone size: .; J gene: TRBJ2-1; CDR3 protein: CASSSSPDFNYNEQFF; CDR3 DNA: TGTGCCAGCAGCTCCTCACCGGACTTCAACTACAATGAGCAGTTCTTC
V gene: TRBV11-2; D gene: TRBD2; clone size: .; J gene: TRBJ2-3; CDR3 protein: CASSLGHYSGRVPDTQYF; CDR3 DNA: TGTGCCAGCAGCTTAGGGCATTATAGCGGGAGGGTCCCAGATACGCAGTATTTT
V gene: TRBV25-1; D gene: .; clone size: .; J gene: TRBJ1-4; CDR3 protein: CASSEGSGGNEKLFF; CDR3 DNA: TGTGCCAGCAGTGAAGGGAGTGGGGGGAATGAAAAACTGTTTTTT
V gene: TRBV19; D gene: TRBD2; clone size: .; J gene: TRBJ2-4; CDR3 protein: CASSTELLAMENIQYF; CDR3 DNA: TGTGCCAGTAGTACGGAGCTACTAGCGATGGAAAACATTCAGTACTTC
V gene: TRBV5-4; D gene: .; clone size: .; J gene: TRBJ1-2; CDR3 protein: CASSFQEPGYGYTF; CDR3 DNA: TGTGCCAGCAGCTTCCAAGAACCAGGCTATGGCTACACCTTC
V gene: TRBV29-1; D gene: TRBD2; clone size: .; J gene: TRBJ2-1; CDR3 protein: CSVDGLAGNHNNEQFF; CDR3 DNA: TGCAGCGTTGACGGATTAGCGGGGAACCACAACAATGAGCAGTTCTTC
V gene: TRBV9; D gene: .; clone size: once; J gene: TRBJ2-3; CDR3 protein: CASSAWGAGTDTQYF; CDR3 DNA: TGTGCCAGCAGCGCATGGGGGGCTGGCACAGATACGCAGTATTTT
V gene: TRBV15; D gene: TRBD1; clone size: .; J gene: TRBJ1-1; CDR3 protein: CATRTGTGAEAFF; CDR3 DNA: TGTGCCACCAGGACAGGGACGGGGGCTGAAGCTTTCTTT
V gene: TRBV4-3; D gene: TRBD1; clone size: .; J gene: TRBJ1-1; CDR3 protein: CASSQEYTGTGNTEAFF; CDR3 DNA: TGCGCCAGCAGCCAAGAATATACCGGGACAGGAAACACTGAAGCTTTCTTT
V gene: TRBV2; D gene: TRBD1; clone size: once; J gene: TRBJ1-2; CDR3 protein: CASSGQGSWYGYTF; CDR3 DNA: TGTGCCAGCAGTGGACAGGGGTCGTGGTATGGCTACACCTTC
V gene: TRBV27; D gene: .; clone size: once; J gene: TRBJ2-2; CDR3 protein: CASTETGGELFF; CDR3 DNA: TGTGCCAGCACCGAAACGGGCGGGGAGCTGTTTTTT
V gene: TRBV5-4; D gene: .; clone size: .; J gene: TRBJ2-1; CDR3 protein: CASSRREIYNEQFF; CDR3 DNA: TGTGCCAGCAGCCGCAGGGAGATATACAATGAGCAGTTCTTC
V gene: TRBV11-3; D gene: .; clone size: .; J gene: TRBJ1-2; CDR3 protein: CASSPASANYGYTF; CDR3 DNA: TGTGCCAGCAGCCCCGCATCAGCTAACTATGGCTACACCTTC
V gene: TRBV18; D gene: .; clone size: .; J gene: TRBJ2-5; CDR3 protein: CASSPEEETQYF; CDR3 DNA: TGTGCCAGCTCACCAGAAGAAGAGACCCAGTACTTC
V gene: TRBV6-6; D gene: .; clone size: once; J gene: TRBJ1-6; CDR3 protein: CASSPGSPLHF; CDR3 DNA: TGTGCCAGCAGTCCAGGTTCACCCCTCCACTTT
V gene: TRBV6-6; D gene: TRBD1; clone size: .; J gene: TRBJ1-5; CDR3 protein: CASSYSGQGDQPQHF; CDR3 DNA: TGTGCCAGCAGTTACTCTGGACAGGGTGATCAGCCCCAGCATTTT
V gene: TRBV7-6; D gene: TRBD2; clone size: few; J gene: TRBJ2-1; CDR3 protein: CASSPRTSGSAYNEQFF; CDR3 DNA: TGTGCCAGCAGCCCTCGGACTAGCGGGAGCGCCTACAATGAGCAGTTCTTC
V gene: TRBV30; D gene: TRBD1; clone size: once; J gene: TRBJ2-1; CDR3 protein: CGSVDREYEQFF; CDR3 DNA: TGTGGTTCAGTGGACAGGGAATACGAGCAGTTCTTC
V gene: TRBV4-1; D gene: TRBD1; clone size: .; J gene: TRBJ1-5; CDR3 protein: CASSQAVTGNQPQHF; CDR3 DNA: TGCGCCAGCAGCCAAGCTGTGACAGGGAATCAGCCCCAGCATTTT
V gene: TRBV27; D gene: .; clone size: .; J gene: TRBJ1-1; CDR3 protein: CASGWNTNTEAFF; CDR3 DNA: TGTGCCAGCGGGTGGAATACGAACACTGAAGCTTTCTTT
V gene: TRBV5-4; D gene: .; clone size: few; J gene: TRBJ2-7; CDR3 protein: CASSHHRRDEQYF; CDR3 DNA: TGTGCCAGCAGCCACCACCGCAGGGACGAGCAGTACTTC
V gene: TRBV28; D gene: .; clone size: .; J gene: TRBJ1-2; CDR3 protein: CASTYQPNYGYTF; CDR3 DNA: TGTGCCAGCACGTACCAGCCTAACTATGGCTACACCTTC
V gene: TRBV11-1; D gene: .; clone size: .; J gene: TRBJ1-1; CDR3 protein: CASSFEWTEAFF; CDR3 DNA: TGTGCCAGCAGCTTCGAGTGGACTGAAGCTTTCTTT
V gene: TRBV7-2; D gene: .; clone size: once; J gene: TRBJ2-3; CDR3 protein: CASSLVRSYTDTQYF; CDR3 DNA: TGTGCCAGCAGCTTGGTCAGAAGCTACACAGATACGCAGTATTTT
V gene: TRBV9; D gene: TRBD2; clone size: .; J gene: TRBJ2-1; CDR3 protein: CASSVGGSGGAVSSYNEQFF; CDR3 DNA: TGTGCCAGCAGCGTAGGAGGCAGCGGGGGGGCTGTAAGCTCCTACAATGAGCAGTTCTTC
V gene: TRBV15; D gene: .; clone size: .; J gene: TRBJ1-1; CDR3 protein: CATSRDKWENTEAFF; CDR3 DNA: TGTGCCACCAGCAGAGATAAATGGGAGAACACTGAAGCTTTCTTT
V gene: TRBV4-2; D gene: TRBD2; clone size: .; J gene: TRBJ2-3; CDR3 protein: CASSHERGGTDTQYF; CDR3 DNA: TGTGCCAGCAGCCATGAGCGGGGGGGCACAGATACGCAGTATTTT
V gene: TRBV18; D gene: TRBD1; clone size: .; J gene: TRBJ1-2; CDR3 protein: CASSPPGTGGLEYGYTF; CDR3 DNA: TGTGCCAGCTCACCACCGGGGACAGGCGGATTAGAATATGGCTACACCTTC
V gene: TRBV11-2; D gene: .; clone size: .; J gene: TRBJ1-2; CDR3 protein: CASSSGAGYGYTF; CDR3 DNA: TGTGCCAGCAGCTCGGGCGCAGGCTATGGCTACACCTTC
V gene: TRBV7-9; D gene: .; clone size: .; J gene: TRBJ2-1; CDR3 protein: CASSSTPGTNEQFF; CDR3 DNA: TGTGCCAGCAGCTCCACACCCGGGACCAATGAGCAGTTCTTC
V gene: TRBV7-9; D gene: TRBD2; clone size: .; J gene: TRBJ2-5; CDR3 protein: CASSSLLAGGRETQYF; CDR3 DNA: TGTGCCAGCAGCTCCTTACTAGCGGGAGGTAGGGAGACCCAGTACTTC
V gene: TRBV7-9; D gene: .; clone size: .; J gene: TRBJ1-2; CDR3 protein: CASSFGQNGYTF; CDR3 DNA: TGTGCCAGCAGCTTTGGACAGAATGGCTACACCTTC
V gene: TRBV5-6; D gene: .; clone size: .; J gene: TRBJ2-6; CDR3 protein: CASSLLEDLSGANVLTF; CDR3 DNA: TGTGCCAGCAGTCTGTTGGAGGACCTCTCTGGGGCCAACGTCCTGACTTTC
V gene: TRBV16; D gene: TRBD2; clone size: .; J gene: TRBJ2-7; CDR3 protein: CASSHSSGRALGEQYF; CDR3 DNA: TGTGCCAGCAGCCATTCTAGCGGGAGGGCCTTAGGCGAGCAGTACTTC